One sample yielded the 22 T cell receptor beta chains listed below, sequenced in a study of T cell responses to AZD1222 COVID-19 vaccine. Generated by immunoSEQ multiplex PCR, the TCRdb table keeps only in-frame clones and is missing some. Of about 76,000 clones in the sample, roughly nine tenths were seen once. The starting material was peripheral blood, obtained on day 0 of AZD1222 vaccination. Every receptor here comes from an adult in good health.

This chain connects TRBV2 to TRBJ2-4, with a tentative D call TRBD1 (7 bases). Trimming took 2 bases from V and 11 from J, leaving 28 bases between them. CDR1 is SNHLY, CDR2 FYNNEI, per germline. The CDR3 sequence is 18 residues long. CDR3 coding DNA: TGTGCCAGCAGTGAATTTCTCCGGGGACAGCCTTTGGGGGGCGTTCAGTACTTC. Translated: CASSEFLRGQPLGGVQYF. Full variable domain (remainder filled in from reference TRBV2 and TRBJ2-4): EPEVTQTPSHQVTQMGQEVILRCVPISNHLYFYWYRQILGQKVEFLVSFYNNEISEKSEIFDDQFSVERPDGSNFTLKIRSTKLEDSAMYFCASSEFLRGQPLGGVQYFGAGTRLSVL.

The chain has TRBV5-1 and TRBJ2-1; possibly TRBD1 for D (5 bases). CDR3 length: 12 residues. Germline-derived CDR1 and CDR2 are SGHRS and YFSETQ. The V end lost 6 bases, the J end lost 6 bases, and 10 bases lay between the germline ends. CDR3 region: CASNRIGNEQFF. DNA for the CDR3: TGCGCCAGCAACAGGATAGGCAATGAGCAGTTCTTC.

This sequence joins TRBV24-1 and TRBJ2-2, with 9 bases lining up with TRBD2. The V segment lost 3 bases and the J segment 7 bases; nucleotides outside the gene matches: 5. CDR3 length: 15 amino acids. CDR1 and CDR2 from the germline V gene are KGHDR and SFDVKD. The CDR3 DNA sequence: TGTGCCACCAGTGATCCCCAGCGGGAGGTCGGGGAGCTGTTTTTT. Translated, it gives CATSDPQREVGELFF.

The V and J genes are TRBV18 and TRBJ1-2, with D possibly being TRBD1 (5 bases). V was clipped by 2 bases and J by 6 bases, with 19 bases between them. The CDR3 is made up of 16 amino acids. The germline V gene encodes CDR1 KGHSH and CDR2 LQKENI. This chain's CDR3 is CASSPTGRDRGDGYTF. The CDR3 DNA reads TGTGCCAGCTCACCAACCGGGAGGGACCGAGGGGATGGCTACACCTTC.

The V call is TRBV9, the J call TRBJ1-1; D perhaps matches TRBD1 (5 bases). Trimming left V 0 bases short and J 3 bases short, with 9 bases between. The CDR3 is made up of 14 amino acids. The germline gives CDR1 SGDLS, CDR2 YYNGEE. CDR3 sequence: CASSVALGDTEAFF. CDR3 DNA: TGTGCCAGCAGCGTAGCTTTGGGGGACACTGAAGCTTTCTTT.

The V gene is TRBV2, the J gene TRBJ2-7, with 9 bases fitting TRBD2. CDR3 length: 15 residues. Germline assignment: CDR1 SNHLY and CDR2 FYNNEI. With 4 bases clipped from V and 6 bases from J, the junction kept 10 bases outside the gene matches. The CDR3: CASSAGTSRLGEQYF. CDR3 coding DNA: TGTGCCAGCAGTGCCGGGACTAGCAGGTTAGGCGAGCAGTACTTC.

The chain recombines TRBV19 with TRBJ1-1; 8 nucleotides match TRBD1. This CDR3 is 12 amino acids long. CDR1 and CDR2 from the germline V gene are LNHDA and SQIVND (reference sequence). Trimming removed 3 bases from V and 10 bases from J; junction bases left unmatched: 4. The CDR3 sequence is CASSIRGPGAFF. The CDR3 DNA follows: TGTGCCAGTAGTATCAGGGGGCCAGGAGCTTTCTTT.

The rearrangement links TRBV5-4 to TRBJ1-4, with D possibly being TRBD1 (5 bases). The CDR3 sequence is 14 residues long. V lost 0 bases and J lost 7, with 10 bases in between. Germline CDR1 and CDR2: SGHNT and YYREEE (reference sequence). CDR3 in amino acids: CASSLGGEAEKLFF. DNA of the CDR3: TGTGCCAGCAGCTTGGGGGGGGAGGCTGAAAAACTGTTTTTT.

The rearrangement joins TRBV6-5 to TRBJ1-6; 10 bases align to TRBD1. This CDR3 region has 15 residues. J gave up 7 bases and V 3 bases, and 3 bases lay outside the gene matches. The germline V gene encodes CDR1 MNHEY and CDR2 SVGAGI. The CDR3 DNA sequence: TGTGCCAGCAGTTATCGGGACAGGGGAAATTCACCCCTCCACTTT. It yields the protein CASSYRDRGNSPLHF.

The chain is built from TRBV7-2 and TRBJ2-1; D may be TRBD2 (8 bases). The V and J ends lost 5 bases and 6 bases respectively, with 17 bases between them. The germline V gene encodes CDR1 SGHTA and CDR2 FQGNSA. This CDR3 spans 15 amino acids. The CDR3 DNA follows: TGTGCCAGCAGCGCAGGGGGGACTAGTTTCAATGAGCAGTTCTTC. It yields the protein CASSAGGTSFNEQFF.

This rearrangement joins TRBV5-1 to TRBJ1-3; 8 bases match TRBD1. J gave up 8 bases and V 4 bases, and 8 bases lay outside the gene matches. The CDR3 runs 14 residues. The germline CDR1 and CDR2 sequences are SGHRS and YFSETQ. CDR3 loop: CASSGGQGGYTIYF. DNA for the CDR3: TGCGCCAGCAGCGGAGGACAGGGCGGTTACACCATATATTTT.

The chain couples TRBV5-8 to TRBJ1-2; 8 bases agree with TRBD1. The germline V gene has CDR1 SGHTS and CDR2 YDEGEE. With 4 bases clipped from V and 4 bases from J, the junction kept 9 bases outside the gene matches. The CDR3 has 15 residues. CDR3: CASSHRQGPTYGYTF. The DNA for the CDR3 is TGTGCCAGCAGCCATCGACAGGGGCCTACCTATGGCTACACCTTC.

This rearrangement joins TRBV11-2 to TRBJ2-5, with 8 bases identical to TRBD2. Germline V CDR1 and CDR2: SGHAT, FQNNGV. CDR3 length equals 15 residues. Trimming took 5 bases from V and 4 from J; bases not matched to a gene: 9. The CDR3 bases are TGTGCCAGCAGCCCCCGGGGGGGGCTTGGAGAGACCCAGTACTTC. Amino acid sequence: CASSPRGGLGETQYF.

The DNA for the CDR3 is TGTGCTAGTGGTTTGACCCGTCCTTACGAGCAGTACTTC. It yields the protein CASGLTRPYEQYF. The rearrangement joins TRBV12-5 to TRBJ2-7; D ambiguous. CDR3 size: 13 residues. V dropped 2 bases and J dropped 4 bases, with 9 bases sitting between them. CDR1 is LGHNT and CDR2 is FRNRAP in the germline V gene.

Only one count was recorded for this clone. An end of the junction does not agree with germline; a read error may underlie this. The CDR3 nucleotides read TGCAGCGTTAGGACAGGCAGCGACGAGCAGCACTTC. Residues: CSVRTGSDEQHF. This chain links TRBV29-1 with TRBJ2-7; 7 bases map to TRBD1. The V gene's germline CDR1 is SQVTM and CDR2 ANQGSEA. The CDR3 runs to 12 residues.

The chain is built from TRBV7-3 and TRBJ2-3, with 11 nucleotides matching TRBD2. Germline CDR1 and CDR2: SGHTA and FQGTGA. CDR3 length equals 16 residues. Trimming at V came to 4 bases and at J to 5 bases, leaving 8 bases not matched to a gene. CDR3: CASSSVAGGPEDTQYF. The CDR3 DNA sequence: TGTGCCAGCAGCTCCGTAGCGGGGGGGCCCGAAGATACGCAGTATTTT.

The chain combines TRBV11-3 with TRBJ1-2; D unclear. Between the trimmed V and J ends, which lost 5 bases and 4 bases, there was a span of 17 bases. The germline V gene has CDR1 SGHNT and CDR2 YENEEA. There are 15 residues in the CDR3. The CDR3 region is CASSPSDGALYGYTF. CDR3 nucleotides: TGTGCCAGCAGCCCCTCTGACGGCGCCCTCTATGGCTACACCTTC.

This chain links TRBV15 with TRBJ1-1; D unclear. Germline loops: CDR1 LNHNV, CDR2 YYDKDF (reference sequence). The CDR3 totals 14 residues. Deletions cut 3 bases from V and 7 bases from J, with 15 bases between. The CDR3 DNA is TGTGCCACCAGCAGGAACCCGGGAAGGAGTGAAGCTTTCTTT. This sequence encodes CATSRNPGRSEAFF.

CDR3 amino acids: CAISGQENQPQHF. In DNA, the CDR3 is TGTGCCATCAGTGGACAGGAAAATCAGCCCCAGCATTTT. V gene TRBV10-3 combines with J gene TRBJ1-5, with a tentative D call TRBD1 (6 bases). CDR3 length: 13 residues. V lost 4 bases and J 4 bases, leaving 8 bases between the germline ends. Germline assignment: CDR1 ENHRY and CDR2 SYGVKD.

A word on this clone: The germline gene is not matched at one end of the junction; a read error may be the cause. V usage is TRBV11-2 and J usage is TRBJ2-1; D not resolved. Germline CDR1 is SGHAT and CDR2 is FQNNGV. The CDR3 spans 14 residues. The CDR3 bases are TGTGCCAGCAGTTTAGCAGGCCCTAGTCTGGAGCAGTTCTTC. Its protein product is CASSLAGPSLEQFF.

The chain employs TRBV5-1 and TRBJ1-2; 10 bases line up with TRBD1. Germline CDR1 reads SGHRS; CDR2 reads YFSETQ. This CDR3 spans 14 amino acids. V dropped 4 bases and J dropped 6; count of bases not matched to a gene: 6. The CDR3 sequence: CASSPVGTGDGYTF. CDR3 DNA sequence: TGCGCCAGCAGCCCTGTAGGGACAGGGGATGGCTACACCTTC. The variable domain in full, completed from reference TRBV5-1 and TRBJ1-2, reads KAGVTQTPRYLIKTRGQQVTLSCSPISGHRSVSWYQQTPGQGLQFLFEYFSETQRNKGNFPGRFSGRQFSNSRSEMNVSTLELGDSALYLCASSPVGTGDGYTFGSGTRLTVV.

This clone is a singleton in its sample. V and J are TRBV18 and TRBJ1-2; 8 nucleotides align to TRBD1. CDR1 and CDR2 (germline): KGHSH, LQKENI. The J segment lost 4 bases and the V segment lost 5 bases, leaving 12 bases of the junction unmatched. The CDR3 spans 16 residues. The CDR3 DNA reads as TGTGCCAGCTCATCCCTGGAACAGGGGGGACCCTATGGCTACACCTTC. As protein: CASSSLEQGGPYGYTF.